Included here is one TCR beta chain sequence, with context. This clone occurred once. Its cognate antigen has yet to be identified. No clone much larger than this one lies a single base away; base qualities are absent. Another Seattle source contributed samples from volunteer blood donors who had recovered from COVID-19. Collaborating institutions collected whole blood in K2EDTA tubes following their own protocols. For TCRbeta analysis, collaborators shipped samples in one of three forms: frozen whole blood, isolated PBMCs, or DNA extracted from either of those sample types. The immunoSEQ Assay, a bias-controlled multiplex PCR, was used to amplify TCRbeta CDR3 regions from genomic DNA. The original pipeline was this. The number of nucleated cells in each sample was estimated from the amplification of reference gene primers within the assay. To quantify the absolute abundance of each unique TCRbeta CDR3 rearrangement, sequence reads were collapsed and filtered. For each sample, productive Simpson clonality was calculated by taking the square root of Simpson's diversity index across productive rearrangements. TCRdb's version of the immuneACCESS table is confined to in-frame rearrangements and falls short of the full clone set. An unresolved V gene accounts for under half of the shortfall where checked; the remainder is of unknown origin. D and trimming were read from the DNA, whereas the V and J calls and clone size are those reported in that table. In all, the sample holds roughly 180,000 clones, and about 83% of those were seen once. The ten most abundant clones make up 6% to 9% of the sample.

The sample comes from a study of blood T cell repertoires in COVID-19 (TCRdb year 2020). About the study as a whole: Samples from collaborators originated in the United States, Italy and Spain and spanned both the acute and convalescent phases of COVID-19. Subjects who had been exposed to COVID-19, were actively infected with it, or had recovered from it provided the deeply sampled blood TCRbeta repertoires that made up the dataset. A de-identified subject ID, COVID-19 status, age in years and sex were almost always included in the sample metadata. The samples were drawn from two sources: the first 160 participants of the ongoing ImmuneRACE study, and 1,200 or so subjects contributed by 6 global collaborators. A freely available public database, intended as a resource for researchers studying the immune response to SARS-CoV-2, is where the repertoires were released. The material from the prospective study consisted of cDNA or gDNA derived from T cells, B-cell-depleted T cells, or PBMCs. Where HLA class I and class II types were available, the types were taken from metadata supplied by the sample provider, not from assay-based typing. The investigation overall reported the following: The amount of clinical and demographic metadata varied by source and participant and was provided uncurated.

The TCR comes from a man aged 40-49 years who had recovered from COVID-19. Sequenced: peripheral blood.

The base sequence is TGTGCCAGCAGTCCCGGGTGGGATGGCTACACCTTC. The translation is CASSPGWDGYTF. Recombination linked TRBV6-5 to TRBJ1-2; a confident D gene designation cannot be given. V is cut by 5 bases and J by 6 bases, and the space between the germline ends is 10 bases. The germline V gene supplies CDR1 MNHEY and CDR2 SVGAGI. The cysteine opens and the phenylalanine closes a CDR3 of 12 amino acids. Only CDR3 DNA remains: 36 bases, in frame from the first base.